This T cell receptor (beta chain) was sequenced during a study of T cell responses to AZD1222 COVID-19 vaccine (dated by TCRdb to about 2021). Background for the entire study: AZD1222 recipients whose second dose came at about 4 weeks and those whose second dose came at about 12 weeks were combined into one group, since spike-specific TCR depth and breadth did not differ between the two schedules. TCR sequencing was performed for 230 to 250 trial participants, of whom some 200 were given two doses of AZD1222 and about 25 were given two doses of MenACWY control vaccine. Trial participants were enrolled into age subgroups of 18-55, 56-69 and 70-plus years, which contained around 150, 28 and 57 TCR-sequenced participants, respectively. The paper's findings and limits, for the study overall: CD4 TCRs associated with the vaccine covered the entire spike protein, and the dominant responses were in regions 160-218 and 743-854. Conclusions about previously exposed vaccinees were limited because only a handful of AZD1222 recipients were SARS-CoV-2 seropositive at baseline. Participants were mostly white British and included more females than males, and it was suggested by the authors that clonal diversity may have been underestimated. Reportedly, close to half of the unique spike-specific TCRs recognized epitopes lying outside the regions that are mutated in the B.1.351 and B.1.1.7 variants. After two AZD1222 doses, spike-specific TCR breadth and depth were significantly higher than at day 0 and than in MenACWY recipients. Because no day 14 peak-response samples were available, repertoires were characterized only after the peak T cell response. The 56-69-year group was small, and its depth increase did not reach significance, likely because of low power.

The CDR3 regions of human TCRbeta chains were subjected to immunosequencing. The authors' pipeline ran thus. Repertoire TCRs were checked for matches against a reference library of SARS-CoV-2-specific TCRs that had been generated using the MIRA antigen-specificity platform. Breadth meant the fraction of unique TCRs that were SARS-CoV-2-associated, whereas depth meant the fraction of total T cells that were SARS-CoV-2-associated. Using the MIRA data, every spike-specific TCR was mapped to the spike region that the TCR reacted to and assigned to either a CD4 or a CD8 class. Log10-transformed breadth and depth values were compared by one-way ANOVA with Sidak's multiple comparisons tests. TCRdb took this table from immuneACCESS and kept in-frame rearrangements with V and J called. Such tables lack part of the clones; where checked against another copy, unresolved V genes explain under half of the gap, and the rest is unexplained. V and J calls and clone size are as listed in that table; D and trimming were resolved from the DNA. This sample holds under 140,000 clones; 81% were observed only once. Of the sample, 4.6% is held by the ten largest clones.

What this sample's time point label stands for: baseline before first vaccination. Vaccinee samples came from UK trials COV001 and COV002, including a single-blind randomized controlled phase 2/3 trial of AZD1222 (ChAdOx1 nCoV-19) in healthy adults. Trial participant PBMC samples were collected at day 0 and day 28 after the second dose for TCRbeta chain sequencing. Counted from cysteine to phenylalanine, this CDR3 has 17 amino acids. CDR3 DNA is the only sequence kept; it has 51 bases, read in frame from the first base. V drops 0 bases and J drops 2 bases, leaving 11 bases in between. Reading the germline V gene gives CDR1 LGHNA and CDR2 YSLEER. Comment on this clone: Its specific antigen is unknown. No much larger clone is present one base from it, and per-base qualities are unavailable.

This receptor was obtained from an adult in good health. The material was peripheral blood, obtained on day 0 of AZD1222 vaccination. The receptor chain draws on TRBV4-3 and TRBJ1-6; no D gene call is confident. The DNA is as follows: TGCGCCAGCAGCCAAGATGTAAGGGAGACCTATAATTCACCCCTCCACTTT. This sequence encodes CASSQDVRETYNSPLHF.